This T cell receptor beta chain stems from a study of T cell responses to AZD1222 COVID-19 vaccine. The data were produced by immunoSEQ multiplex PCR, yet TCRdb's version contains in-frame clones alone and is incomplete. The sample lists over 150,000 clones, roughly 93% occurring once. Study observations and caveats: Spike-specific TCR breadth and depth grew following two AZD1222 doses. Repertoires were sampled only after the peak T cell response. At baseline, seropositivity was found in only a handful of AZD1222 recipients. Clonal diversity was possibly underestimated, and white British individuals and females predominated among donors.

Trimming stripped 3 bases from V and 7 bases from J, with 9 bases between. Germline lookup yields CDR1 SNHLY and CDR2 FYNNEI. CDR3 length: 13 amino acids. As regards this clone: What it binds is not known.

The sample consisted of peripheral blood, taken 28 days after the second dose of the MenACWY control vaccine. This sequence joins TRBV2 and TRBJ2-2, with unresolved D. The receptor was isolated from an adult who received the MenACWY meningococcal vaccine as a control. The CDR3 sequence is CASSDNMGGELFF. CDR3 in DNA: TGTGCCAGCAGTGACAATATGGGCGGGGAGCTGTTTTTT.